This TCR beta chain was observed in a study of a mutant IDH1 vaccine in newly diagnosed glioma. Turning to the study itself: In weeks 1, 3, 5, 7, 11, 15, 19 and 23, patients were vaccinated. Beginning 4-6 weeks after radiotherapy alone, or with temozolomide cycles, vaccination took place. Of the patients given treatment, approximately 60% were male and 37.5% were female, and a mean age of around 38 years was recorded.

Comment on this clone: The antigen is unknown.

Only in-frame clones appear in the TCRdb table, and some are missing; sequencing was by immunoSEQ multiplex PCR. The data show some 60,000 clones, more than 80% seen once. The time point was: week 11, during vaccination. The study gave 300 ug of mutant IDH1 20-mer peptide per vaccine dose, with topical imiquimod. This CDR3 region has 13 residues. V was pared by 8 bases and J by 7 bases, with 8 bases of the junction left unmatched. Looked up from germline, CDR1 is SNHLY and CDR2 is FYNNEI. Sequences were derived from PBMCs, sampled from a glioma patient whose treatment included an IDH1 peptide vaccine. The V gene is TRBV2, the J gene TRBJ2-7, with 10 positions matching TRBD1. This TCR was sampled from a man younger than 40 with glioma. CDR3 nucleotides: TGTGCCAGCGAGGGACAGGGGCGGAGGGAGCAGTACTTC. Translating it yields CASEGQGRREQYF. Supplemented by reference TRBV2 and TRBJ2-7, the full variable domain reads EPEVTQTPSHQVTQMGQEVILRCVPISNHLYFYWYRQILGQKVEFLVSFYNNEISEKSEIFDDQFSVERPDGSNFTLKIRSTKLEDSAMYFCASEGQGRREQYFGPGTRLTVT.